These 10 T cell receptor beta chains were sequenced from one sample in a study of blood T cells in healthy people across ages. A second PCR of 7 to 11 cycles used a sample-barcoded 5' primer and a J-beta primer mix. TCRdb used MiXCR to reprocess the 5' RACE reads, holding one entry per CDR3 protein. In the table there are 1.2 million to 1.5 million distinct CDR3 sequences, about 43% of which are singletons. The sample was blood. The receptor source for this set is a woman younger than 35 in good health.

This chain links TRBV28 with TRBJ2-3; tentatively, D is TRBD2 (6 bases). Trimming pared 6 bases from V and 3 bases from J, leaving 16 bases between. The CDR3 sequence is 15 residues long. Per the germline V gene, CDR1 is MDHEN and CDR2 is SYDVKM. The CDR3 region has the DNA TGTGCCAGCAGGGCGGGATCAGCAGCGACAGATACGCAGTATTTT. Its protein product is CASRAGSAATDTQYF.

This clonotype was seen a handful of times. This chain links TRBV12-3 or TRBV12-4 with TRBJ2-1; D is ambiguous. This CDR3 region has 14 residues. The germline V and J ends were trimmed by 4 bases and 0 bases, with 7 bases remaining between them. CDR3 nucleotides: TGTGCCAGCAGTTCGGCAGACTCCTACAATGAGCAGTTCTTC. Translated: CASSSADSYNEQFF.

The chain links TRBV11-2 to TRBJ2-7, with D hard to call. The germline V and J ends were trimmed by 5 bases and 7 bases, with 6 bases remaining between them. CDR1 is SGHAT, CDR2 FQNNGV, per germline. The CDR3 runs 10 residues. The CDR3 sequence: CASSTNEQYF. CDR3 nucleotides: TGTGCCAGCAGCACCAATGAGCAGTACTTC.

Only one count was recorded for this clonotype. The V call is TRBV3-1, the J call TRBJ2-3; 9 bases align to TRBD2. Germline CDR1 is LGHDT and CDR2 is YNNKEL (reference sequence). This CDR3 region has 15 residues. The V and J ends lost 1 base and 6 bases, in that order; junction bases with no gene match: 5. The DNA for the CDR3 is TGTGCCAGCAGCCAAGTCGGGACTAGCCTTGATACGCAGTATTTT. Protein product: CASSQVGTSLDTQYF.

This clonotype has just one count. The chain uses TRBV28 and TRBJ1-6; D is unresolved. V lost 6 bases and J 13 bases, leaving 16 bases between the germline ends. The CDR3 is made up of 13 amino acids. Germline loops: CDR1 MDHEN, CDR2 SYDVKM. The CDR3 DNA follows: TGTGCCAGCAGCCCCCCGGAGGTAACGCCCCTCCACTTT. This sequence encodes CASSPPEVTPLHF.

The chain carries TRBV20-1 and TRBJ1-1, with no clear D. The V end lost 3 bases, the J end lost 5 bases, and 16 bases lay between the germline ends. Germline CDR1 is DFQATT and CDR2 is SNEGSKA (reference sequence). The CDR3 contains 14 residues. This CDR3 reads CSARGALGKTEAFF. The CDR3 DNA follows: TGCAGTGCTAGGGGTGCCCTCGGAAAAACTGAAGCTTTCTTT.

This sequence joins TRBV6-1 and TRBJ1-1; possible D gene TRBD1, 5 bases. CDR1 is MNHNS and CDR2 is SASEGT in the germline V gene. V was cut by 4 bases and J by 1 base, with 13 bases left in between. CDR3 length: 15 amino acids. Here the CDR3 DNA reads TGTGCCAGCAGTGGGGGACTCCGCGGGAACACTGAAGCTTTCTTT. Amino acid sequence: CASSGGLRGNTEAFF.

V gene TRBV27 combines with J gene TRBJ2-5, with D possibly called TRBD1 or TRBD2 (8 bases each). Judging by the DNA end, TRBJ2-7 fits better; the J call may be wrong. The CDR3 sequence is 17 residues long. CDR1 is MNHEY and CDR2 is SMNVEV in the germline V gene (reference sequence). In DNA form, the CDR3 reads TGTGCCAGCGGGTCAGAGCGGGGGACAGGCCCGTCTCTCGAGCAGTACTTC. Encoded protein: CASGSERGTGPSLEQYF.

This clonotype occurred once. The chain links TRBV7-3 to TRBJ2-1, with 9 bases fitting TRBD2. The J call is uncertain, as TRBJ2-7 better fits the DNA end. CDR3 size: 15 residues. The germline V gene has CDR1 SGHTA and CDR2 FQGTGA. The CDR3 loop is CASSLGTSSNNEQYF. The DNA for the CDR3 is TGTGCCAGCAGCCTGGGGACTAGCTCTAACAATGAGCAGTACTTC.

A few counts support this clonotype. The V and J genes are TRBV20-1 and TRBJ2-1, with D unresolved. Germline V lookup: CDR1 DFQATT, CDR2 SNEGSKA (reference sequence). The CDR3 is 14 amino acids. V lost 3 bases, J lost 6 bases, and 15 bases lay in between. This CDR3 is CSARGKTRVNEQFF. In DNA form, the CDR3 reads TGCAGTGCTAGGGGCAAGACTCGCGTCAATGAGCAGTTCTTC.